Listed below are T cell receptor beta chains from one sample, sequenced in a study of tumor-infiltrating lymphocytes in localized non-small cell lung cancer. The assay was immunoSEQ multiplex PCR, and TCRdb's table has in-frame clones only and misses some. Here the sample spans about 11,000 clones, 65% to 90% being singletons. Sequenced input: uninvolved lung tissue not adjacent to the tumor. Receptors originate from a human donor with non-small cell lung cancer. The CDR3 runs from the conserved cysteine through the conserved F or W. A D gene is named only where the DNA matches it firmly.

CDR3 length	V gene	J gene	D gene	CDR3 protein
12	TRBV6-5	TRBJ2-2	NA	CASSYDYGELFF
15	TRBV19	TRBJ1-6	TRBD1	CASTTGQGSDSPLHF
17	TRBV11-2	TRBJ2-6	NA	CASSYSLLSSGANVLTF
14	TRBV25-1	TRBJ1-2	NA	CASSGLPQGIGYTF
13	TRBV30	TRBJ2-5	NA	CAGSWGVQETQYF
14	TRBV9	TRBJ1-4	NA	CASSVSIEGEKLFF
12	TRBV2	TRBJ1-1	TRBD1	CASGQGDTEAFF
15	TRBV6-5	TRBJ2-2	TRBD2	CASRLAGALTGELFF
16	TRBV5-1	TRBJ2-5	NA	CASSFGDRRIQETQYF
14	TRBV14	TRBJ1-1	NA	CASSLPGQNTEAFF
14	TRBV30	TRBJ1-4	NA	CAWSITENNEKLFF
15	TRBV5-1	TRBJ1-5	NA	CASSLEGGHNQPQHF